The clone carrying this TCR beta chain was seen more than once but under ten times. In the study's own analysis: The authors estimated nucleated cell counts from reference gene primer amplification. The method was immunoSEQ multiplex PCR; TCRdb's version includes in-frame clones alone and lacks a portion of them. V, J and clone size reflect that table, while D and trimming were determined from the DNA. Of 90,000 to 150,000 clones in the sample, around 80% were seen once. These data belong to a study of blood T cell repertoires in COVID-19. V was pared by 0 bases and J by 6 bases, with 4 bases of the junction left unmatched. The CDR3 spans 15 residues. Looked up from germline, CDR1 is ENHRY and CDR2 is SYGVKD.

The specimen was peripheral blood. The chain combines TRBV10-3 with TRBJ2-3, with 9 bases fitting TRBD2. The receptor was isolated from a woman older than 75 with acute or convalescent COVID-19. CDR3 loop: CAISESGGRADTQYF. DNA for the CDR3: TGTGCCATCAGTGAGTCCGGCGGGAGGGCGGATACGCAGTATTTT.